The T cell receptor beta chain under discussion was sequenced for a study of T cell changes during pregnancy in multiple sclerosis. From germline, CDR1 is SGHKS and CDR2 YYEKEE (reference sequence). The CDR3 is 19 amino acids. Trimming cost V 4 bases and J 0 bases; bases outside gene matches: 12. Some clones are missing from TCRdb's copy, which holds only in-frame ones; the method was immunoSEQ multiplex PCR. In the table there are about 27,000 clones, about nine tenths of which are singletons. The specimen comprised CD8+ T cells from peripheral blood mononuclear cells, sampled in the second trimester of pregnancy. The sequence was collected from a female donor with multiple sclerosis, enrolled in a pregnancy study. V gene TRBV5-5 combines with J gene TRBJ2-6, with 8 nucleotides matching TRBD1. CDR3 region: CASSQTGTGGLSGANVLTF. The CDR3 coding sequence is TGTGCCAGCAGCCAAACCGGGACAGGAGGTCTCTCTGGGGCCAACGTCCTGACTTTC. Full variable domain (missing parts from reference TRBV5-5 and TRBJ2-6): DAGVTQSPTHLIKTRGQQVTLRCSPISGHKSVSWYQQVLGQGPQFIFQYYEKEERGRGNFPDRFSARQFPNYSSELNVNALLLGDSALYLCASSQTGTGGLSGANVLTFGAGSRLTVL.